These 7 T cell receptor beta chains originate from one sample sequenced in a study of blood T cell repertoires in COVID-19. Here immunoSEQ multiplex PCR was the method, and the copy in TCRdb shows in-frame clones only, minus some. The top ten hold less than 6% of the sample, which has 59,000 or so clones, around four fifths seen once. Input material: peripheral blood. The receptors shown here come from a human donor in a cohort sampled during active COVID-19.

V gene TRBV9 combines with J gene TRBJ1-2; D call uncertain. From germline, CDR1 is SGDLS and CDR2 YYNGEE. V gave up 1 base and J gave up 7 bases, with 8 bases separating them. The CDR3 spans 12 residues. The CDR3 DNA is TGTGCCAGCAGCGTACAGAACAGTGGCTACACCTTC. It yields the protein CASSVQNSGYTF.

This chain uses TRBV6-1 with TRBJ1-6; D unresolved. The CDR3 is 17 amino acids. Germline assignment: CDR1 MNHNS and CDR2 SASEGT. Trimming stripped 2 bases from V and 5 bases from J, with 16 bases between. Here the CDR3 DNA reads TGTGCCAGCAGTGAAATGGTGCCAGGTTTTAATAATTCACCCCTCCACTTT. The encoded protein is CASSEMVPGFNNSPLHF.

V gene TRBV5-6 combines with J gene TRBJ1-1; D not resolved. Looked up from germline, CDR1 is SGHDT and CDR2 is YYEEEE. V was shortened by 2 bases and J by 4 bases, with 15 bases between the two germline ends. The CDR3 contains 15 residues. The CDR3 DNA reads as TGTGCCAGCAGCTTCGGGCGCCTCGGAGGCACTGAAGCTTTCTTT. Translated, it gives CASSFGRLGGTEAFF.

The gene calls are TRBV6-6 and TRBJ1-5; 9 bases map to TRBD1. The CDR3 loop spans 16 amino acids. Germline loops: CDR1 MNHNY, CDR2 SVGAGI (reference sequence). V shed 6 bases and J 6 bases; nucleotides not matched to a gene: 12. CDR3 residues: CASREPTGGASQPQHF. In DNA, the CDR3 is TGTGCCAGCAGAGAACCTACAGGGGGCGCGTCTCAGCCCCAGCATTTT.

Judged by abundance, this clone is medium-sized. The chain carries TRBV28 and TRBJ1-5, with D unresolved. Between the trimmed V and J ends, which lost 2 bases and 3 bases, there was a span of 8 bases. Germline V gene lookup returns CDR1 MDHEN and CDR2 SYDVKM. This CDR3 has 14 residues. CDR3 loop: CASSLVQHNQPQHF. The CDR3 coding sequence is TGTGCCAGCAGTTTAGTACAGCACAATCAGCCCCAGCATTTT.

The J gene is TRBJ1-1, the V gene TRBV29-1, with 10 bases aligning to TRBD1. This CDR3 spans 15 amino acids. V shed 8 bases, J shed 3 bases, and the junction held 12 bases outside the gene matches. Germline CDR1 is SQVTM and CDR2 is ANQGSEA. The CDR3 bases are TGCAGCACCGAGGTGCGGGGACAGGGGTACACTGAAGCTTTCTTT. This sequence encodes CSTEVRGQGYTEAFF. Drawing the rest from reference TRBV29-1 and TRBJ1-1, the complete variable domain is SAVISQKPSRDICQRGTSLTIQCQVDSQVTMMFWYRQQPGQSLTLIATANQGSEATYESGFVIDKFPISRPNLTFSTLTVSNMSPEDSSIYLCSTEVRGQGYTEAFFGQGTRLTVV.

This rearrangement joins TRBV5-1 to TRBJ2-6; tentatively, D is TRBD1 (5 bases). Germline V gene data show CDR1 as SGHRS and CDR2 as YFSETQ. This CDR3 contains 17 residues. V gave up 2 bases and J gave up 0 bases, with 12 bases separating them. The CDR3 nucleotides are TGCGCCAGCAGCTTAACAGGACCGAACTCTGGGGCCAACGTCCTGACTTTC. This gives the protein CASSLTGPNSGANVLTF.